The clone carrying this TCR beta chain occurred a few times. Its antigen is currently unknown. TCRdb used MiXCR to reprocess the 5' RACE reads, holding one entry per CDR3 protein. The sample yields some 150,000 distinct CDR3 sequences, 15% to 20% seen once. This entry comes from a study of T-cell memory formation after mild COVID-19. Study information: Clustering of TCRs was largely donor specific. General study points: While clones contracting from day 15 to 85 were balanced between CD4 and CD8, later expanders leaned CD4+. Most CD4+ clones that shrank were in CM and EM, while CD8+ ones turned up in EMRA. In pre-infection memory, a portion of responding clones appeared, which suggested that cross-reactive memory joined.

The CDR3 totals 16 residues. V lost 5 bases, J lost 4 bases, and 5 bases stayed unmatched. The receptor was derived from an adult woman who had mild COVID-19 (a few samples of this study predate the infection). Cell type and time point are not known. The source material was PBMCs or a T cell subset sorted from them (not recorded which). The rearrangement uses TRBV12-3 or TRBV12-4 and TRBJ2-4; 13 bases match TRBD2. CDR3 DNA: TGTGCCAGCAGTCCCACTAGCGGGAGGGGTAAAAACATTCAGTACTTC. This translates into CASSPTSGRGKNIQYF.